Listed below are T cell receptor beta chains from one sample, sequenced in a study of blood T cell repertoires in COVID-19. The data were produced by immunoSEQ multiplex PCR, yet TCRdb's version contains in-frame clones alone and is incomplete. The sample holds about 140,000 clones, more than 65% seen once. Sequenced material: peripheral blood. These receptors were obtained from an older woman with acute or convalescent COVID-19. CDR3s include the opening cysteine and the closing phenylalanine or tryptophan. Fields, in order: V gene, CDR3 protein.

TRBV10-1 CASRDEGTEAFF
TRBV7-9 CASTQTGHEQFF
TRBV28 CASRSPGQGAGEQYF
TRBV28 CASSQPRAESYEQYF
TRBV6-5 CASRRGLAGYNEQFF
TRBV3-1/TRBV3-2 CASSRRLADTGELFF
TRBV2 CASTGMGSGELFF
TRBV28 CASSLIARVTGELFF
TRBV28 CASSLNPRLGNTIYF
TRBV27 CASSTYWGDGGNQPQHF
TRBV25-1 CASSVPQGYEQYF
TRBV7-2 CASSSLAGEGEQYF
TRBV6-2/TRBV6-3 CASSYDGSIDEQYF